The rows below give T cell receptor beta chains drawn from one sample of a study of cytomegalovirus exposure and HLA in healthy donors. This table comes from immunoSEQ multiplex PCR, and its TCRdb copy is limited to in-frame clones, with some not included. This sample carries approximately 90,000 clones, 7.6% of them seen once, and the ten largest clones take 2% to 2.5%. Material for sequencing was PBMCs. The receptor set was obtained from a man aged 50-59 years in good health and CMV-seronegative. Each CDR3 is given with its conserved first and last residue. The D gene is left open where the match is weak. Clone size is not always given. Where it is, it says once, few, many or a class for expanded clones.

v_gene	abundance	d_gene	j_gene	CDR3nt	CDR3aa
TRBV5-8	-	-	TRBJ2-7	TGTGCCAGCAGCCCAGGGGTTGTGGCCTACGAGCAGTACTTC	CASSPGVVAYEQYF
TRBV19	-	TRBD2	TRBJ2-2	TGTGCCAGTAGTACCGGGAGGGCCCCCGGGGAGCTGTTTTTT	CASSTGRAPGELFF
TRBV7-9	-	TRBD2	TRBJ2-1	TGTGCCAGCAGCTTTCGGGGGGATGAGCAGTTCTTC	CASSFRGDEQFF
TRBV11-2	-	TRBD1	TRBJ2-3	TGTGCCAGCAGCTCACTGTCGGGACAGGGCCCAGATACGCAGTATTTT	CASSSLSGQGPDTQYF
TRBV27	-	-	TRBJ1-2	TGTGCCAGCAGTACCGGGGGATATGGCTACACCTTC	CASSTGGYGYTF
TRBV28	few	TRBD2	TRBJ2-1	TGTGCCAGCACAGGGACTAGCGGGAGGTCCACCACCTACAATGAGCAGTTCTTC	CASTGTSGRSTTYNEQFF
TRBV10-1	few	-	TRBJ2-3	TGCGCCAGCAGTGCTTGGGGCTCCACAGATACGCAGTATTTT	CASSAWGSTDTQYF
TRBV5-4	-	TRBD2	TRBJ2-4	TGTGCCAGCAGCCCCCGGGGGGGGGATAATAGCATTCAGTACTTC	CASSPRGGDNSIQYF
TRBV10-3	few	-	TRBJ2-7	TGTGCCATCAGTGACGGGGGGCTAGACTCCTACGAGCAGTACTTC	CAISDGGLDSYEQYF
TRBV6-1	-	-	TRBJ2-5	TGTGCCAGCAGTGAATCTGGGAGAGAGACCCAGTACTTC	CASSESGRETQYF
TRBV7-9	-	TRBD2	TRBJ2-7	TGTGCCAGCAGCTTAGGGGCTAGCGGAGGGAACTACGAGCAGTACTTC	CASSLGASGGNYEQYF
TRBV19	few	-	TRBJ2-7	TGTGCCAGTAGTATAGGTCGAGGTAACGAGCAGTACTTC	CASSIGRGNEQYF
TRBV14	-	-	TRBJ2-7	TGTGCCAGCAGCCAACTTACAGGGTGGGCCGAGCAGTACTTC	CASSQLTGWAEQYF
TRBV6-5	-	-	TRBJ2-7	TGTGCCAGCAGTTTTACACAGGGAACCTACGAGCAGTACTTC	CASSFTQGTYEQYF
TRBV5-4	few	-	TRBJ1-2	TGTGCCAGCAGCTCGCCGACAGGAGAAGTGGATGGCTACACCTTC	CASSSPTGEVDGYTF
TRBV6-5	few	TRBD1	TRBJ2-7	TGTGCCAGCAGTCAACCTGACAGGGACGAGCAGTACTTC	CASSQPDRDEQYF